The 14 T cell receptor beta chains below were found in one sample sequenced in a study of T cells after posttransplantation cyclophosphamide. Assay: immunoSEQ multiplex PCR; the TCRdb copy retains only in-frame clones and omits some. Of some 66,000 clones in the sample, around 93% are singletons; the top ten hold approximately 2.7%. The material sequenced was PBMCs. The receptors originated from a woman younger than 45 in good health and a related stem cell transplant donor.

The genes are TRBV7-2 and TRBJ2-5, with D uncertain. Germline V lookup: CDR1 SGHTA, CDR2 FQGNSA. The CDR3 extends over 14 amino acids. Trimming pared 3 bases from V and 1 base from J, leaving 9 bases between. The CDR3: CASSFFKGQETQYF. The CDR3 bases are TGTGCCAGCAGCTTCTTCAAAGGCCAAGAGACCCAGTACTTC.

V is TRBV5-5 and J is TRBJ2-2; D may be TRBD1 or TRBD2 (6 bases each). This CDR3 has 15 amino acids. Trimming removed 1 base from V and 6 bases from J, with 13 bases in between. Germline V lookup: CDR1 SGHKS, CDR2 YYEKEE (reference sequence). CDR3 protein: CASSLSGAASGELFF. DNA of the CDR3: TGTGCCAGCAGCTTGTCGGGGGCAGCGTCCGGGGAGCTGTTTTTT.

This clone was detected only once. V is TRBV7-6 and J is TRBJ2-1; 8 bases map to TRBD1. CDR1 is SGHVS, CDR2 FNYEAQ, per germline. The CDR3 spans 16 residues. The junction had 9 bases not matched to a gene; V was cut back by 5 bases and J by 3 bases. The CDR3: CASSPVRQGYYNEQFF. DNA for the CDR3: TGTGCCAGCAGCCCCGTCCGACAGGGGTACTACAATGAGCAGTTCTTC.

The CDR3 reads CASNPGRIRAQYF. In nucleotides, the CDR3 is TGTGCCAGCAATCCAGGGCGAATTAGGGCCCAGTACTTC. The genes are TRBV28 and TRBJ2-5, with D tentatively TRBD1 (5 bases). Trimming shortened V by 7 bases and J by 9 bases, and 18 bases separated the two germline ends. This CDR3 is 13 amino acids long. CDR1 is MDHEN, CDR2 SYDVKM, per germline. Together with reference TRBV28 and TRBJ2-5, the CDR3 gives the full variable domain: DVKVTQSSRYLVKRTGEKVFLECVQDMDHENMFWYRQDPGLGLRLIYFSYDVKMKEKGDIPEGYSVSREKKERFSLILESASTNQTSMYLCASNPGRIRAQYFGPGTRLLVL.

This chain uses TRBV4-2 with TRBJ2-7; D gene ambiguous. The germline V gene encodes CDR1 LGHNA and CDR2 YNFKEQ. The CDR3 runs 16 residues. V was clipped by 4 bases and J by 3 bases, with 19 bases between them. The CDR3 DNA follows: TGTGCCAGCAGCCCAAGTAAGGCAGGTCTAAGCTACGAGCAGTACTTC. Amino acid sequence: CASSPSKAGLSYEQYF.

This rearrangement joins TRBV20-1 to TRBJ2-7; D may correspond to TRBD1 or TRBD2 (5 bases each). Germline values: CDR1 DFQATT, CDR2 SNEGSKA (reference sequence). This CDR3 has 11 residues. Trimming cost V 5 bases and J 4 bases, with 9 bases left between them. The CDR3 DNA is TGCAGTGCTCGCAGGGAGTACGAGCAGTACTTC. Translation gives CSARREYEQYF.

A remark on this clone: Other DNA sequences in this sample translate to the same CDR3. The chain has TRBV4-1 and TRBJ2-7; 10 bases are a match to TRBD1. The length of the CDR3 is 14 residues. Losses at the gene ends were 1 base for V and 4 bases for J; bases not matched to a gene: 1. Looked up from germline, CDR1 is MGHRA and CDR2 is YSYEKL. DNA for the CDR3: TGCGCCAGCAGCCAAGGACAGGGGGCGTACGAGCAGTACTTC. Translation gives CASSQGQGAYEQYF.

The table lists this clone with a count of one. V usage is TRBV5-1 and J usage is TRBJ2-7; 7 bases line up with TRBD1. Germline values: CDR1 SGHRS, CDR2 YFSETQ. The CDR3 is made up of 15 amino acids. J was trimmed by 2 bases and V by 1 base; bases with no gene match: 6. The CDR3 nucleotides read TGCGCCAGCAGCTTGACAGGGGACGTTACCTACGAGCAGTACTTC. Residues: CASSLTGDVTYEQYF.

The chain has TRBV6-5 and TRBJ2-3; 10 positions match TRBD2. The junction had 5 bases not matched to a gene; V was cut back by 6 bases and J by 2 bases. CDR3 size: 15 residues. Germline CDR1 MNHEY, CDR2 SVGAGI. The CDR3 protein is CASSPSGGLTDTQYF. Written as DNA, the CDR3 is TGTGCCAGCAGCCCTAGCGGGGGACTCACAGATACGCAGTATTTT.

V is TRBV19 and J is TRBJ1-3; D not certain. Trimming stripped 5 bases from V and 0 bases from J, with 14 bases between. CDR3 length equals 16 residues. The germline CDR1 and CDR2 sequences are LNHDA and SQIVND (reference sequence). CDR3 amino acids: CASSPRTFRSGNTIYF. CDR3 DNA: TGTGCCAGTAGTCCAAGGACTTTTCGCTCTGGAAACACCATATATTTT.

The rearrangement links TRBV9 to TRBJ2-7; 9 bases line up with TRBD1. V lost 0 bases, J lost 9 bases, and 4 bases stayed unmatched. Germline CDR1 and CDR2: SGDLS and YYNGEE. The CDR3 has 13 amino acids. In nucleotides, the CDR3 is TGTGCCAGCAGCGTAGGGGACAGGGAACGGCAGTACTTC. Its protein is CASSVGDRERQYF.

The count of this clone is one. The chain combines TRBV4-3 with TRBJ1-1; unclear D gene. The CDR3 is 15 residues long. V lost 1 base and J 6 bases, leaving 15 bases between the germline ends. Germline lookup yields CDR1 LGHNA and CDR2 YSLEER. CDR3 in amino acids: CASSQGGGYDSEAFF. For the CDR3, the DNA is TGCGCCAGCAGCCAAGGTGGAGGGTACGATTCTGAAGCTTTCTTT.

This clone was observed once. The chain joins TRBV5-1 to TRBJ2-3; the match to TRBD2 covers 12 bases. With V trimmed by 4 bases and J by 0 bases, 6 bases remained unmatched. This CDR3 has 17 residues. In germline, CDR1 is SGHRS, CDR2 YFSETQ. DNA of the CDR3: TGCGCCAGCAGCAGACGGACTAGCGGGACAAGCACAGATACGCAGTATTTT. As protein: CASSRRTSGTSTDTQYF.

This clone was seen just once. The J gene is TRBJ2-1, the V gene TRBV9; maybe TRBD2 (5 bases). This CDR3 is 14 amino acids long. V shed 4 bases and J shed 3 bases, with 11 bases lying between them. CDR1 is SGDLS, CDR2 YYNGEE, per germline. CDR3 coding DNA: TGTGCCAGCAGCCCCCCACGGGGCTACAATGAGCAGTTCTTC. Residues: CASSPPRGYNEQFF.